A selection of T cell receptor beta chains follows, all from one sample in a study of blood T cell repertoires in COVID-19. Assay used: immunoSEQ multiplex PCR; TCRdb lists only in-frame clones, some missing. The profile shows more than 200,000 clones, about nine tenths of them singletons. The material sequenced was PBMCs or T cells enriched from blood (not recorded which). Every receptor here comes from a man aged 40-49 years who had recovered from COVID-19. Both conserved end residues are part of each CDR3. The order of the fields is V gene, J gene, clone size, CDR3 protein. The size of a clone is reported for some rows only, either as once, few or many, or as a class for expanded clones.

TRBV2	TRBJ2-7	NA	CASQRTARYEQYF
TRBV2	TRBJ2-2	NA	CASSESSGGAYTGELFF
TRBV11-3	TRBJ1-1	NA	CASSLTANTEAFF
TRBV6-5	TRBJ1-5	NA	CASKDSTGGNQPQHF
TRBV4-1	TRBJ1-2	NA	CASSQELSSWYGYTF
TRBV5-1	TRBJ2-2	NA	CASSLAWLAGGNTGELFF
TRBV7-2	TRBJ2-3	NA	CALAGGSSGTDTQYF
TRBV28	TRBJ2-7	NA	CASRLQGGLRTYEQYF
TRBV19	TRBJ2-2	NA	CASTSQGNTGELFF
TRBV2	TRBJ2-2	NA	CASIDPGGLGTGELFF
TRBV5-6	TRBJ2-2	NA	CASSPSVIGELFF
TRBV19	TRBJ2-1	once	CASSIHGQWANEQFF
TRBV11-3	TRBJ2-3	NA	CASSLDLGQGPDTQYF
TRBV9	TRBJ2-5	NA	CASSARADQETQYF
TRBV28	TRBJ2-7	NA	CASSVPLAGVSYEQYF
TRBV3-1/TRBV3-2	TRBJ1-4	NA	CASSQVGLRQGYEKLFF
TRBV30	TRBJ1-6	NA	CAWSSGTPNNSPLHF
TRBV4-3	TRBJ2-1	NA	CASSQDWATIYNEQFF
TRBV7-6	TRBJ2-1	NA	CASSLSGTRNEQFF
TRBV9	TRBJ2-7	NA	CASSPPSAGPSSYEQYF
TRBV18	TRBJ1-3	NA	CASSPSVRVSSGNTIYF
TRBV14	TRBJ1-4	NA	CASSQGDRPNEKLFF
TRBV18	TRBJ1-2	NA	CASSQSAGTDYGYTF
TRBV6-2/TRBV6-3	TRBJ2-5	NA	CASSYGTSLYQETQYF
TRBV10-3	TRBJ2-3	NA	CAISESDRGTDTQYF
TRBV6-5	TRBJ2-5	NA	CASSRGGTSGETQYF
TRBV20-1	TRBJ1-1	NA	CSASFGGRRLGAEAFF
TRBV9	TRBJ2-5	NA	CASSAGGAQGTQYF
TRBV28	TRBJ1-5	NA	CASSTKNVQPQHF
TRBV18	TRBJ2-1	NA	CASSPPGQTHNEQFF
TRBV7-6	TRBJ2-5	NA	CASSLVLQGMETQYF
TRBV18	TRBJ2-7	NA	CASSPGQGAYEQYF
TRBV11-2	TRBJ1-6	NA	CASSLDSRDSPLHF
TRBV5-1	TRBJ2-1	few	CASRAPGNNEQFF
TRBV7-8	TRBJ1-1	NA	CASSLAHRGWNTEAFF
TRBV29-1	TRBJ2-1	NA	CSVEEGGGPEQFF
TRBV4-3	TRBJ1-2	NA	CASSQNIQGLYGYTF
TRBV3-1/TRBV3-2	TRBJ1-5	NA	CASSQALFQGSQHF
TRBV4-2	TRBJ1-3	NA	CASSQDLTFPGNTIYF
TRBV12-2	TRBJ2-7	once	CASHPPRTGTADREQYF
TRBV25-1	TRBJ1-4	few	CASSVPGGAGEKLFF
TRBV27	TRBJ1-6	NA	CASSQGGNSPLHF
TRBV28	TRBJ1-4	NA	CASREGAGHREKLFF
TRBV27	TRBJ2-5	NA	CASRRLAGGPETQYF
TRBV5-4	TRBJ2-7	NA	CASSLGSGGEQYF
TRBV11-2	TRBJ1-4	NA	CASATGTGNEKLFF
TRBV7-2	TRBJ1-1	NA	CASSLGGGYTEAFF
TRBV7-2	TRBJ2-7	many	CASSLSGNYEQYF
TRBV7-3	TRBJ1-2	NA	CASSPNGGSQRGYTF
TRBV30	TRBJ1-6	NA	CAWAGNWDSPLHF
TRBV28	TRBJ2-3	NA	CASTHQDTQYF
TRBV28	TRBJ1-2	NA	CATHANYGYTF
TRBV7-9	TRBJ1-5	NA	CASSSGTHEGPQHF
TRBV10-3	TRBJ1-1	NA	CAIRDPGGTTEAFF
TRBV7-8	TRBJ1-4	NA	CASSLAAVLNEKLFF
TRBV10-3	TRBJ2-5	NA	CAISDPIQLGLETQYF
TRBV5-1	TRBJ1-1	NA	CASSSRQYTEAFF
TRBV5-1	TRBJ2-7	NA	CASSGGPGAYEQYF
TRBV27	TRBJ2-1	NA	CAKSFLGVSYNEQFF